This TCR beta chain was sequenced during a study of cytomegalovirus exposure and HLA in healthy donors. Study-level results: By a later analysis, the bulk of CMV-associated TCR beta chains appeared HLA-restricted. Later analysis identified over 15,000 TCR beta sequences associated with HLA alleles, using a false discovery rate threshold of 0.05.

The V gene end was trimmed by 2 bases and the J gene end by 5 bases; junction bases not matched to a gene: 7. The CDR3 runs to 15 residues. Looked up from germline, CDR1 is SGHTA and CDR2 is FQGTGA. Of note for this clone: The antigen is undetermined.

The PCR contained 60 Vbeta and 13 Jbeta primers. Sequencing used immunoSEQ multiplex PCR; TCRdb keeps in-frame clones, though not all of them. The sample lists approximately 150,000 clones, approximately 75% seen once, with around 3.5% in the top ten. This sequence joins TRBV7-3 and TRBJ2-5; 8 bases are a match to TRBD1. The source of this sequence is a man under 40 in good health and CMV-seropositive. Sequencing was performed on PBMCs. The CDR3 here is CASSLGRGLRETQYF. The CDR3 DNA is TGTGCCAGCAGCTTAGGCAGGGGGCTACGTGAGACCCAGTACTTC.